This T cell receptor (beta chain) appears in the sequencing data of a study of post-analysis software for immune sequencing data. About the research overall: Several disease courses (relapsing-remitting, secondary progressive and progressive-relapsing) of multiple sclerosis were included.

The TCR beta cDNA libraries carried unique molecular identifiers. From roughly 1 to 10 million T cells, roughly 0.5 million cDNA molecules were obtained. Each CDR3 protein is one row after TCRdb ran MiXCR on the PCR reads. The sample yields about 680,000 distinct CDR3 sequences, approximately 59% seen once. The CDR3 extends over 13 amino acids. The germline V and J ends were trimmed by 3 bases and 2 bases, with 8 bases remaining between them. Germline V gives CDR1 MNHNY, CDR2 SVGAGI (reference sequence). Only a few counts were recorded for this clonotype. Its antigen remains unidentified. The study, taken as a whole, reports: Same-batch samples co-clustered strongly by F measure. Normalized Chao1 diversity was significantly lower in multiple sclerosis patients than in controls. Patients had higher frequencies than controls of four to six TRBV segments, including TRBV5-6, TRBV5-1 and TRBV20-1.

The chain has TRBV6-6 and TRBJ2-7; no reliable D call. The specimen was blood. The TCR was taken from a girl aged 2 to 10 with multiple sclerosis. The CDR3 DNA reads TGTGCCAGCAGTTATGGATTACCCTACGAGCAGTACTTC. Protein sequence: CASSYGLPYEQYF.